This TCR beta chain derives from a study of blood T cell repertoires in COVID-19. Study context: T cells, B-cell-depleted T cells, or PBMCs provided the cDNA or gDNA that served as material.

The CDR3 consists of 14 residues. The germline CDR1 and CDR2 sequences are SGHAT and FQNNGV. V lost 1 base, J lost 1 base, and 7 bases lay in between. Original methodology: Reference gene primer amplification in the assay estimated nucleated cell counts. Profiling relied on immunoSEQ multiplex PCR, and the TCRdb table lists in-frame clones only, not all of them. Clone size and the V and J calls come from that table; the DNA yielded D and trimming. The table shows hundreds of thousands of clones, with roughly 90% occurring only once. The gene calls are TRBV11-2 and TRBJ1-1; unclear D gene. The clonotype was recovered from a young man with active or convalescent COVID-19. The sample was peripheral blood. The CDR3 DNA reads TGTGCCAGCAGCTTAGCGGTCACGAACACTGAAGCTTTCTTT. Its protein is CASSLAVTNTEAFF.